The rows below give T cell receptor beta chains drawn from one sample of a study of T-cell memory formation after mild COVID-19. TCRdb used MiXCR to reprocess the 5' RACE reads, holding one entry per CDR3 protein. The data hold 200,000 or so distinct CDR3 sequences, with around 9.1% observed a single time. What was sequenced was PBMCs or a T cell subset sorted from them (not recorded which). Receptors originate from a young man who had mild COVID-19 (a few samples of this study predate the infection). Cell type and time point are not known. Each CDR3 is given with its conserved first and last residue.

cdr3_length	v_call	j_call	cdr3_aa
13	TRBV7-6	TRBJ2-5	CASSLMSMETQYF
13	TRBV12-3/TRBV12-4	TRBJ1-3	CASSLAAAATIYF
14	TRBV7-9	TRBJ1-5	CASSWDSVNQPQHF
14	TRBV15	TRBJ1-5	CATTPAVGWQPQHF
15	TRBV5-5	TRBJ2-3	CASTLQPATVDTQYF
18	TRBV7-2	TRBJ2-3	CASRIPGRTIRGKDTQYF
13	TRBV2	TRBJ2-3	CASSRDSRDTQYF
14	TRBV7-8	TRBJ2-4	CASSLDRTSFIQYF
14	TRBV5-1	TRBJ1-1	CASSFSGDRTEAFF
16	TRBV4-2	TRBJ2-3	CASSQEPAGGTDTQYF
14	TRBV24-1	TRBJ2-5	CATSDPGEEETQYF
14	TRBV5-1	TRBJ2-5	CASSFQGAEETQYF
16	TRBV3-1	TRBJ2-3	CASSQRGAISTDTQYF
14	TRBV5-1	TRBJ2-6	CASSPYSGANVLTF
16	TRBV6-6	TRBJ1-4	CASSYDGGTLGEKLFF
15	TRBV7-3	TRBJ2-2	CASSSGPSGGGELFF
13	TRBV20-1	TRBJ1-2	CSLPPRASYGYTF
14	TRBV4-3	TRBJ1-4	CASSQERQGNPLFF
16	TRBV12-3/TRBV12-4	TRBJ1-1	CASTRATDLINTEAFF
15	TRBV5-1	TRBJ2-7	CASSFQGTGGYEQYF
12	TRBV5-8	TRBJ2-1	CASSPDGNRQFF
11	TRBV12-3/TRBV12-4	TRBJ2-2	CASRGAGELFF
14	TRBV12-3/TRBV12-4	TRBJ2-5	CASSGWTWAETQYF
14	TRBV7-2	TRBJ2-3	CASSLGPYGDTQYF
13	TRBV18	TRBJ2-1	CASSPTGNNEQFF
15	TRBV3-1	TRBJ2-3	CASSQGQVYTDTQYF
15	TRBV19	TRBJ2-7	CASSTGTSGQYEQYF
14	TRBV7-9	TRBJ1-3	CASSLARSGGTIYF
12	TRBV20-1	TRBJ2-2	CSASGNTGELFF
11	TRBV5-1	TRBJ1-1	CASSRDTEAFF
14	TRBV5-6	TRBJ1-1	CASSAGQKNTEAFF
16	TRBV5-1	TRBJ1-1	CASSFQTGLMNTEAFF
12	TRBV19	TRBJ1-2	CASSVDNYGYTF
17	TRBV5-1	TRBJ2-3	CASSLLAGARSRDTQYF
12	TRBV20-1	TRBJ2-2	CSATANTGELFF
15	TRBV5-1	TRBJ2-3	CASSLARGRTDTQYF
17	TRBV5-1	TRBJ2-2	CASGYGTDPVGTGELFF
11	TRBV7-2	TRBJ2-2	CASSFGGELFF
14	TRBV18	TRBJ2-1	CASSASWGTDEQFF
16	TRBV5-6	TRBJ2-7	CASSLAYSSDSYEQYF
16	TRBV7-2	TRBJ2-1	CASSLVPAGGKYEQFF
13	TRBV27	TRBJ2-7	CASSLTASYEQYF
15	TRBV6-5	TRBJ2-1	CASRRLAGGQGEQFF
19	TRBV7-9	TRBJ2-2	CASSPAAGGSVVDTGELFF
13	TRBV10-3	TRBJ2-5	CASYPGGKETQYF
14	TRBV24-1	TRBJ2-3	CATSEGDSTDTQYF
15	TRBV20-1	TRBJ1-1	CSAREWVGADTEAFF
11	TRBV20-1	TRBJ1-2	CSASLVRSYTF
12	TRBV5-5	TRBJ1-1	CASSPLEAEAFF